The present TCR beta chain was sequenced within a study of cytotoxic CD8 clonotypes in ibrutinib-treated CLL. General study results and limits: Researchers report that baseline clonality outpaced age-matched healthy donors and tracked circulating CD8+ T-cell counts. Sampling times, which were not matched between the groups, differed between sustained-remission patients and progressing patients.

Germline V lookup: CDR1 SGHTA, CDR2 FQGTGA. The CDR3 spans 15 residues. Between the trimmed V and J ends, which lost 2 bases and 0 bases, there was a span of 11 bases. Data came from immunoSEQ multiplex PCR; TCRdb stores just in-frame clones and leaves some out. The repertoire holds under 300,000 clones, around 77% seen once, with about 5.3% in the top ten. This clone has just one count. Its antigen remains unknown. The rearrangement joins TRBV7-3 to TRBJ2-7; D not resolved. The sequence was obtained from a human donor with chronic lymphocytic leukemia. The sample was PBMCs, taken at disease progression, from a patient treated with ibrutinib. CDR3 residues: CASSLRPASSYEQYF. CDR3 in DNA: TGTGCCAGCAGCTTACGGCCCGCGAGCTCCTACGAGCAGTACTTC.